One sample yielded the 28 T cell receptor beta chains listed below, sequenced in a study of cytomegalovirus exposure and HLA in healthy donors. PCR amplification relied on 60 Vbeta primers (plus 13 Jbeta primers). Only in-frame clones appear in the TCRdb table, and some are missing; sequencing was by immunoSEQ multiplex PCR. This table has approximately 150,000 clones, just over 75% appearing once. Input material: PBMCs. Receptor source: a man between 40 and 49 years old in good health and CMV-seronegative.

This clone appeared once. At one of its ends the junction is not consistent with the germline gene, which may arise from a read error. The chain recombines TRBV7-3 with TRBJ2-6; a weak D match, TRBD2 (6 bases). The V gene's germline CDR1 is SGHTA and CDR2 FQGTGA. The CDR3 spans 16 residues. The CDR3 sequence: CASSLTGTSGANGLTF. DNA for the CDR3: TGTGCCAGCAGCTTAACGGGGACTTCTGGGGCCAACGGCCTGACTTTC.

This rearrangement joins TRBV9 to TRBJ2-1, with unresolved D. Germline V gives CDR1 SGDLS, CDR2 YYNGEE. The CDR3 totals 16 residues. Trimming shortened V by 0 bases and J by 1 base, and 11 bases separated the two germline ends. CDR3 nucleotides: TGTGCCAGCAGCGTAGAGTACGGCGGTTCCTACAATGAGCAGTTCTTC. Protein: CASSVEYGGSYNEQFF.

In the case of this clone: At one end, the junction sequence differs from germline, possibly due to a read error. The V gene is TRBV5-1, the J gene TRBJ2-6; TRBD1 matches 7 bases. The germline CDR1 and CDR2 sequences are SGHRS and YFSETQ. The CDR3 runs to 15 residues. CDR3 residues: CASSLVGEGANGLTF. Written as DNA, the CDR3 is TGCGCCAGCAGCTTGGTCGGAGAGGGGGCCAACGGCCTGACTTTC.

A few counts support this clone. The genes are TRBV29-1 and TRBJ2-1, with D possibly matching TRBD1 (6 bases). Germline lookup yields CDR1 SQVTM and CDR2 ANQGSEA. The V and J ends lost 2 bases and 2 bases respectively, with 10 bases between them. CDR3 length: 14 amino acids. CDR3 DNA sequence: TGCAGCGTTGAATTAGGACAGCCCTACAATGAGCAGTTCTTC. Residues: CSVELGQPYNEQFF.

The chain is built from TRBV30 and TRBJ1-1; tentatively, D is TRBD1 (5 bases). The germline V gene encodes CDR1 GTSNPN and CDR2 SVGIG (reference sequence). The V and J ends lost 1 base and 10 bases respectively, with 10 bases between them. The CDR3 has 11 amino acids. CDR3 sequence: CAWSASRGAFF. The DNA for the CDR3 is TGTGCCTGGAGTGCCTCAAGGGGAGCTTTCTTT.

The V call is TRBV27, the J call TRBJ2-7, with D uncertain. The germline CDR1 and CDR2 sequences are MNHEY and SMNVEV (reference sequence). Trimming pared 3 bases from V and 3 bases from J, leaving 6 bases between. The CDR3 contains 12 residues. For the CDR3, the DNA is TGTGCCAGCAGTTTTCGCGGCTACGAGCAGTACTTC. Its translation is CASSFRGYEQYF.

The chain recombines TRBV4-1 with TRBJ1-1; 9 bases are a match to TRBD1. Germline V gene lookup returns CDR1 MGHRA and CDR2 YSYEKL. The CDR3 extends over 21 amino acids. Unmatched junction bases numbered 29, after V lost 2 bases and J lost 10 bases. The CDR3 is CASSQFLRDRVLLASGVRAFF. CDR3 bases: TGCGCCAGCAGCCAATTCCTACGGGACAGGGTTCTCTTAGCGAGTGGTGTGAGAGCTTTCTTT.

In DNA form, the CDR3 reads TGTGCCAGCTCACCTTCGACTTCGTCCTACGAGCAGTACGTC. Protein: CASSPSTSSYEQYV. The V and J genes are TRBV18 and TRBJ2-7; no clear D. Germline lookup yields CDR1 KGHSH and CDR2 LQKENI. Trimming removed 3 bases at V and 1 base at J, with 10 bases between. This CDR3 is built from 14 residues.

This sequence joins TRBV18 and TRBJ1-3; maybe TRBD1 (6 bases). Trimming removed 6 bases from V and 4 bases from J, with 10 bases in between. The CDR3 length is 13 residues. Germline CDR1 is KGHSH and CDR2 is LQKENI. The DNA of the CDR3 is TGTGCCAGCTCTTCAGGGGACGGAAACACCATATATTTT. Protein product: CASSSGDGNTIYF.

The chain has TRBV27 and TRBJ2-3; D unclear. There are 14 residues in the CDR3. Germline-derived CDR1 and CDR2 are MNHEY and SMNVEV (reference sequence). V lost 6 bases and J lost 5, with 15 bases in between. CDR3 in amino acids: CASSSVGGLDTQYF. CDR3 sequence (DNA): TGTGCCAGCAGCTCCGTAGGCGGCCTAGATACGCAGTATTTT.

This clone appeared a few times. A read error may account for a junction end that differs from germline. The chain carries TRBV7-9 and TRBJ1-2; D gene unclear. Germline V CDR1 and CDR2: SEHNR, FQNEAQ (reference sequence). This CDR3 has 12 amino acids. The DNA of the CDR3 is TGTTCCAGCAGCTCCCCAGCGATGGGCTACACCTTC. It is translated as CSSSSPAMGYTF.

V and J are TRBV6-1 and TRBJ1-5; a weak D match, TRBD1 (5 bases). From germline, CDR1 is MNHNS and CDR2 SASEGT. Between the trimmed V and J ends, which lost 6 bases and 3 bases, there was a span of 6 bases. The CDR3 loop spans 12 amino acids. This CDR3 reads CASSRVNQPQHF. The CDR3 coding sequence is TGTGCCAGCAGCAGGGTCAATCAGCCCCAGCATTTT.

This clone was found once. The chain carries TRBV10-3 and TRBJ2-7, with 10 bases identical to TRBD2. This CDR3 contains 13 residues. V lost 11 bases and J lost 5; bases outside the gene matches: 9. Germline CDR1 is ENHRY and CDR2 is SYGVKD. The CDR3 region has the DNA TGTGCCGTTCGGGTAGCGGGAGGTCACGAGCAGTACTTC. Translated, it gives CAVRVAGGHEQYF.

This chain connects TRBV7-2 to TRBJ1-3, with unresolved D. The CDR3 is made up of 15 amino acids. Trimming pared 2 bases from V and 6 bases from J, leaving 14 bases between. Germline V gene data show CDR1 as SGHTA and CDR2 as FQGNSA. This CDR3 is CASSLRRAGLNTIYF. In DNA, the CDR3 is TGTGCCAGCAGCTTAAGGCGGGCGGGGTTAAACACCATATATTTT.

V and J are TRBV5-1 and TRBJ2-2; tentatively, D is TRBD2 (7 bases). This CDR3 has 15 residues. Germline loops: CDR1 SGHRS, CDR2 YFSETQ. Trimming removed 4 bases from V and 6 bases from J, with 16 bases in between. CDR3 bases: TGCGCCAGCAGCCGGGGGGCTTGGGAGTCCGGGGAGCTGTTTTTT. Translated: CASSRGAWESGELFF.

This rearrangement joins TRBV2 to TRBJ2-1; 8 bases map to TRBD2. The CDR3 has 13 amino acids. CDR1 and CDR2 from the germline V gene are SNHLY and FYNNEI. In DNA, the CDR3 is TGTTCAACAAAGCGGGAGAAGTACAATGAGCAGTTCTTC. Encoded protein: CSTKREKYNEQFF.

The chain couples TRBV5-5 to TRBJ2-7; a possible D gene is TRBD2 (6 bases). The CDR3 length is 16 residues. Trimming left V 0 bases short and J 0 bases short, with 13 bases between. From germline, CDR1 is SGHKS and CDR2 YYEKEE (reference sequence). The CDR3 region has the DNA TGTGCCAGCAGCTTGGCAGGAGGGGTTCGCTCCTACGAGCAGTACTTC. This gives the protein CASSLAGGVRSYEQYF.

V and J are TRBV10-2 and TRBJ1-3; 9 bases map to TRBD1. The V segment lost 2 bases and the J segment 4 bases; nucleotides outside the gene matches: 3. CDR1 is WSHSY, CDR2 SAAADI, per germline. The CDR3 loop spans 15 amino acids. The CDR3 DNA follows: TGCGCCAGCAGTGAGGACAGGGGGTACGGAAACACCATATATTTT. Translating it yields CASSEDRGYGNTIYF.

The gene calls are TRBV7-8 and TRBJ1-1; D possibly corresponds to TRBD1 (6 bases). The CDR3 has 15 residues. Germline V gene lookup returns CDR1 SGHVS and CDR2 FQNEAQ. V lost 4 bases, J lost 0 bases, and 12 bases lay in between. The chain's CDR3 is CASSYRTAMNTEAFF. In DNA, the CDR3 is TGTGCCAGCAGCTACCGGACAGCTATGAACACTGAAGCTTTCTTT.

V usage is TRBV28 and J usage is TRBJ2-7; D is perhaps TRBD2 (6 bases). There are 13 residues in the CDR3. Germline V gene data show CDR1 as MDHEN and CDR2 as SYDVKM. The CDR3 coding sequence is TGTGCCAGCAGTCGGGACCCTAGCGACCAACACCCCGTC. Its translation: CASSRDPSDQHPV.

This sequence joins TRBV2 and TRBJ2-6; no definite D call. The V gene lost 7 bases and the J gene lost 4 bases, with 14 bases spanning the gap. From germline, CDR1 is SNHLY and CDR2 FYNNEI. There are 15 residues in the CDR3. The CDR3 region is CASMFRDYGANVLTF. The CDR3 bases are TGTGCCAGCATGTTCCGAGATTACGGGGCCAACGTCCTGACTTTC.

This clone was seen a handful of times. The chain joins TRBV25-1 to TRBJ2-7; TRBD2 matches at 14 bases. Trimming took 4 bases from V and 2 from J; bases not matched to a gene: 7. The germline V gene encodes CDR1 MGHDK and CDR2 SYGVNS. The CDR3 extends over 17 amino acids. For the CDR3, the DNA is TGTGCCAGCAGTGGTCTGAGGGGACTAGCGGGAGCCTACGAGCAGTACTTC. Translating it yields CASSGLRGLAGAYEQYF.

CDR3 residues: CASSLDSLEQYF. The CDR3 nucleotides read TGTGCCAGCAGCTTGGACTCACTTGAGCAGTACTTC. The chain has TRBV5-4 and TRBJ2-7, with D unresolved. The V end was cut by 0 bases, the J end by 7 bases, with 8 bases between. Germline CDR1 is SGHNT and CDR2 is YYREEE (reference sequence). This CDR3 is 12 amino acids long.

The CDR3 reads CATSKQGSLAKNIQYF. The CDR3 DNA sequence: TGTGCCACCAGCAAACAGGGTTCTTTAGCCAAAAACATTCAGTACTTC. The J gene is TRBJ2-4, the V gene TRBV15; a possible D gene is TRBD1 (6 bases). V was cut by 4 bases and J by 0 bases, with 13 bases left in between. Per the germline V gene, CDR1 is LNHNV and CDR2 is YYDKDF (reference sequence). The CDR3 is made up of 16 amino acids.

The CDR3 reads CASTQGFSGNTIYF. The CDR3 nucleotides are TGTGCCTCGACACAGGGGTTCTCTGGAAACACCATATATTTT. The genes are TRBV30 and TRBJ1-3; 7 bases agree with TRBD1. The length of the CDR3 is 14 residues. V lost 7 bases, J lost 0 bases, and 6 bases stayed unmatched. CDR1 and CDR2 from the germline V gene are GTSNPN and SVGIG (reference sequence).

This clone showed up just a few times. CDR3 DNA: TGTGCCAGCAGCGTAGCGGGAAAAGAGACCCAGTACTTC. Protein: CASSVAGKETQYF. The chain joins TRBV9 to TRBJ2-5, with D perhaps TRBD2 (5 bases). The germline V gene has CDR1 SGDLS and CDR2 YYNGEE. The V gene lost 0 bases and the J gene lost 3 bases, with 6 bases spanning the gap. This CDR3 contains 13 residues.

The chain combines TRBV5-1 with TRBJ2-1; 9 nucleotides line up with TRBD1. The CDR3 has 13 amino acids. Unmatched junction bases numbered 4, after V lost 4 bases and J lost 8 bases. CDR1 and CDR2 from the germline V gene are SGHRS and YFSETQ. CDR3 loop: CASSQDRGDEQFF. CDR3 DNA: TGCGCCAGCAGCCAGGACAGGGGAGATGAGCAGTTCTTC.

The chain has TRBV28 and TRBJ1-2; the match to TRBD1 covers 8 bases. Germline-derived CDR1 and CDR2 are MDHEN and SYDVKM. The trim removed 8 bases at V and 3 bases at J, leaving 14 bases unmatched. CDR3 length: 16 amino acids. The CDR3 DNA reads TGTGCCAGCTTAGGACAGGGTGGCCCTTTGGACTATGGCTACACCTTC. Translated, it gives CASLGQGGPLDYGYTF.